Listed here are 15 T cell receptor beta chains from one sample, sequenced in a study of spatial heterogeneity in lung cancer (dated by TCRdb to between 2018 and 2020). Library prep was done by 5' RACE. The reads were generated on a NextSeq 500. In-frame beta chains were kept once TCRdb had trimmed the public reads at Q25 with fastp and called clones with MiXCR. Each record represents a unique CDR3 protein, reported with the most common genes and DNA among its rows. Across this sample there are around 120,000 distinct CDR3 sequences, with 12% seen only once. Clones ranked in the top ten supply around a sixth of the sample. This sample's time point label indicates: blood at routine non-recurrence follow-up after resection. TCR sequencing used whole RNA extracted from tumor and nontumor lung tissue, or from cryopreserved PBMC samples, without cell sorting. The sequences come from PBMCs, collected at follow-up. The source of these receptors is a male donor with early-stage non-small cell lung cancer.

There are a few counts of this clonotype. The chain uses TRBV5-4 and TRBJ2-4; D perhaps matches TRBD1 (6 bases). CDR1 is SGHNT and CDR2 is YYREEE in the germline V gene (reference sequence). The V end lost 3 bases, the J end lost 2 bases, and 15 bases lay between the germline ends. This CDR3 is built from 16 residues. DNA for the CDR3: TGTGCCAGCAGCTCCACAGGGTTCGGTCCCAAAAACATTCAGTACTTC. It specifies CASSSTGFGPKNIQYF.

The chain joins TRBV20-1 to TRBJ2-7; the match to TRBD2 covers 7 bases. With V trimmed by 6 bases and J by 3 bases, 11 bases remained unmatched. The CDR3 contains 14 residues. Germline CDR1 DFQATT, CDR2 SNEGSKA (reference sequence). CDR3 DNA: TGCAGTGCCGCCCGAGCGGGGTATCTCTACGAGCAGTACTTC. Its protein product is CSAARAGYLYEQYF.

This clonotype was seen more than once but under ten times. The V call is TRBV18, the J call TRBJ2-5; D call uncertain. The CDR3 extends over 14 amino acids. Trimming removed 1 base at V and 3 bases at J, with 9 bases between. From germline, CDR1 is KGHSH and CDR2 LQKENI. The CDR3 reads CASSPQNTEETQYF. CDR3 coding DNA: TGTGCCAGCTCACCACAGAATACTGAAGAGACCCAGTACTTC. Based on the CDR3 plus reference TRBV18 and TRBJ2-5, the full variable domain is NAGVMQNPRHLVRRRGQEARLRCSPMKGHSHVYWYRQLPEEGLKFMVYLQKENIIDESGMPKERFSAEFPKEGPSILRIQQVVRGDSAAYFCASSPQNTEETQYFGPGTRLLVL.

V usage is TRBV4-3 and J usage is TRBJ1-2; D is ambiguous. Germline values: CDR1 LGHNA, CDR2 YSLEER. CDR3 size: 15 residues. V lost 0 bases to trimming and J lost 2 bases, with 10 bases between them. CDR3 sequence: CASSQDPGVNYGYTF. CDR3 nucleotide sequence: TGCGCCAGCAGCCAAGATCCCGGGGTGAACTATGGCTACACCTTC.

This clonotype was counted between two and nine times. The chain joins TRBV6-1 to TRBJ1-6; 7 bases are a match to TRBD1. CDR3 size: 15 residues. J gave up 4 bases and V 4 bases, and 4 bases lay outside the gene matches. In germline, CDR1 is MNHNS, CDR2 SASEGT. CDR3 amino acids: CASSGGTAYNSPLHF. The CDR3 DNA is TGTGCCAGCAGTGGTGGGACAGCTTATAATTCACCCCTCCACTTT.

The V gene is TRBV12-5, the J gene TRBJ2-1, with TRBD1 as a possible D gene (6 bases). This CDR3 comprises 11 residues. Germline lookup yields CDR1 LGHNT and CDR2 FRNRAP. The V end lost 11 bases, the J end lost 4 bases, and 9 bases lay between the germline ends. CDR3 loop: CAGTSYNEQFF. For the CDR3, the DNA is TGTGCTGGGACAAGTTACAATGAGCAGTTCTTC.

J is TRBJ1-5 and V is TRBV6-6, with D possibly TRBD1 on 6 matching bases. V gave up 4 bases and J gave up 6 bases, with 31 bases separating them. CDR3 size: 20 residues. Germline CDR1 reads MNHNY; CDR2 reads SVGAGI (reference sequence). CDR3 amino acids: CASSSPSEGGRRVWRQPQHF. The CDR3 DNA is TGTGCCAGCAGTTCCCCGAGCGAAGGGGGGCGCCGGGTATGGCGTCAGCCCCAGCATTTT.

A note on this clonotype: A much larger clone lies one base from this, so it may be a read error. J is TRBJ1-1 and V is TRBV6-6; D is uncertain. The V and J ends lost 8 bases and 0 bases respectively, with 10 bases between them. This CDR3 has 13 residues. Germline V gene sequence: CDR1 MNHNY, CDR2 SVGAGI (reference sequence). CDR3 loop: CASSVRVNTEAFF. CDR3 sequence (DNA): TGTGCCAGCTCCGTCAGAGTGAACACTGAAGCTTTCTTT.

This clonotype occurred many times. This sequence joins TRBV10-3 and TRBJ1-1; D might be TRBD1 (5 bases). Germline V lookup: CDR1 ENHRY, CDR2 SYGVKD. With 7 bases removed from V and 4 bases from J, the gap between germline ends came to 16 bases. The CDR3 covers 14 residues. CDR3 in DNA: TGTGCCATCACCCGGGTCTTCACAGGCACTGAAGCTTTCTTT. The encoded protein is CAITRVFTGTEAFF.

This clonotype was counted only a few times. This rearrangement joins TRBV4-2 to TRBJ1-4; tentatively, D is TRBD1 (6 bases). This CDR3 is built from 17 residues. V lost 8 bases, J lost 1 base, and 20 bases lay in between. Germline values: CDR1 LGHNA, CDR2 YNFKEQ. The CDR3 DNA reads TGTGCCAGCCGGTTTCCGGGGGCGCGGGTAACTAATGAAAAACTGTTTTTT. It codes for CASRFPGARVTNEKLFF.

This clonotype was seen a few times. The chain joins TRBV7-9 to TRBJ1-3; possibly TRBD1 for D (5 bases). The CDR3 has 14 residues. From germline, CDR1 is SEHNR and CDR2 FQNEAQ (reference sequence). V was shortened by 5 bases and J by 2 bases, with 10 bases between the two germline ends. CDR3 DNA sequence: TGTGCCAGCAGCGTTGACAGTCCTGGAAACACCATATATTTT. Translating gives CASSVDSPGNTIYF.

This clonotype occurred once. CDR3 DNA: TGTGCCAGCAGCTGGTCCAATAGCAATCAGCCCCAGCATTTT. It translates to CASSWSNSNQPQHF. The chain is built from TRBV7-2 and TRBJ1-5; D unresolved. V shed 4 bases and J shed 0 bases, with 7 bases lying between them. CDR3 length: 14 amino acids. From germline, CDR1 is SGHTA and CDR2 FQGNSA.

This clonotype was seen ten or more times. This chain joins TRBV15 and TRBJ1-1; 11 bases are shared with TRBD1. This CDR3 spans 15 amino acids. Germline assignment: CDR1 LNHNV and CDR2 YYDKDF (reference sequence). The V segment lost 4 bases and the J segment 8 bases; nucleotides outside the gene matches: 9. CDR3 DNA: TGTGCCACCAGCAACCTGGACAGGGGGCGGGTCGAAGCTTTCTTT. As protein: CATSNLDRGRVEAFF.

This clonotype has at least ten counts. The chain carries TRBV9 and TRBJ1-3; 7 nucleotides agree with TRBD1. J was trimmed by 1 base and V by 8 bases; bases with no gene match: 9. Germline CDR1 and CDR2: SGDLS and YYNGEE. The CDR3 sequence is 15 residues long. The CDR3 bases are TGTGCCAGTGGTACAGGGGTTTTATCTGGAAACACCATATATTTT. It codes for CASGTGVLSGNTIYF.

The chain carries TRBV30 and TRBJ1-2, with 8 bases identical to TRBD1. In germline, CDR1 is GTSNPN, CDR2 SVGIG (reference sequence). V shed 3 bases and J 6 bases; nucleotides not matched to a gene: 6. The CDR3 totals 13 residues. The CDR3 sequence: CAWSPGQGDGYTF. In DNA, the CDR3 is TGTGCCTGGAGCCCCGGACAGGGTGATGGCTACACCTTC.